This T cell receptor (beta chain) was captured by sequencing in a study of T cell clonotyping in hematopoietic cell transplantation. General study findings and limits: Higher Inverse Simpson Index values in graft donor and pretransplant recipient predicted broader posttransplant TCR diversity.

Between the trimmed V and J ends, which lost 7 bases and 8 bases, there was a span of 8 bases. The CDR3 contains 11 residues. The V gene's germline CDR1 is LNHDA and CDR2 SQIVND (reference sequence). On this clone itself: Its specificity is unknown.

TCRdb keeps only in-frame clones here, not all; method: immunoSEQ multiplex PCR. The repertoire consists of some 40,000 clones, with around 94% occurring once and the leading ten covering roughly 0.85%. The J gene is TRBJ1-4, the V gene TRBV19, with unresolved D. Sequenced material: peripheral blood mononuclear cells. The sequence came from a woman between 45 and 65 years old in good health. Some clones in this sample may be carry-over from other donors' samples. CDR3 sequence (DNA): TGTGCCAGTAAATGGGGAGAAAAACTGTTTTTT. Encoded protein: CASKWGEKLFF.